The clone carrying this T cell receptor (beta chain) was found a few times. This entry belongs to a study of metastatic and nonmetastatic thyroid tumors. Unmatched junction bases numbered 6, after V lost 3 bases and J lost 6 bases. This CDR3 spans 15 amino acids. Germline loops: CDR1 MNHEY, CDR2 SMNVEV (reference sequence). TCRdb re-analyzed the PCR reads using MiXCR. Among about 33,000 clones listed, about 18% were seen once. All patients were treatment-naive before thyroid surgery. The TCR comes from a male donor with papillary thyroid cancer or a benign thyroid nodule (not recorded which). Some clones in this sample may be carry-over from other donors' samples. The sample consisted of blood. The chain carries TRBV27 and TRBJ1-5; 9 positions agree with TRBD1. CDR3 amino acids: CASSLGQGKGQPQHF. In nucleotides, the CDR3 is TGTGCCAGCAGTTTGGGACAGGGTAAAGGTCAGCCCCAGCATTTT.